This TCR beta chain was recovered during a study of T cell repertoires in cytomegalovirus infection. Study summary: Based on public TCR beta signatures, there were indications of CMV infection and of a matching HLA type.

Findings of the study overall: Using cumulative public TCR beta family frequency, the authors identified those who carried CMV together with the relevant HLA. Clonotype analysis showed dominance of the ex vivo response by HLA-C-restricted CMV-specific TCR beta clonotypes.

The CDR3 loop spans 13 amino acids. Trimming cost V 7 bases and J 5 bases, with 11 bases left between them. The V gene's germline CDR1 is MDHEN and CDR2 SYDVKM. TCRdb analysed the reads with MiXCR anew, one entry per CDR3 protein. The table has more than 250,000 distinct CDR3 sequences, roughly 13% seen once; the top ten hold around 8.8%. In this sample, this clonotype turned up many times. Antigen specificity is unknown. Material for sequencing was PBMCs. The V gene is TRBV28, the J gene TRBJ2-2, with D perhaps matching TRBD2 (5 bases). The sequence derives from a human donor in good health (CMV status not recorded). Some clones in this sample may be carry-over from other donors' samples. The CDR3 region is CASTLGSTGELFF. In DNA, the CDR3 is TGTGCCAGCACCTTGGGGAGTACCGGGGAGCTGTTTTTT.